This T cell receptor (beta chain) appears in the sequencing data of a study of CD8+CD57+ T cells in acquired aplastic anemia. Study-wide results and limits: Roughly 30 CD8+ CDR3 sequences occurred in both the patients and the controls.

This clonotype was seen a handful of times. What it recognizes is unknown. Before being chosen for sequencing, patients had shown CD8+CD57+ cell expansion by flow cytometry. Germline V gene data show CDR1 as SGHAT and CDR2 as FQNNGV. V was shortened by 3 bases and J by 5 bases, with 11 bases between the two germline ends. The CDR3 runs 14 residues. Genomic DNA was employed as the template in profiling TCR beta VDJ and CDR3. TCRdb re-called the reads with MiXCR, one entry per CDR3 protein. The table includes some 170,000 distinct CDR3 sequences, roughly 48% detected once. The specimen sequenced was sorted CD4+, CD8+, or CD8+CD57+ T cells (not recorded which) from PBMCs. V is TRBV11-2 and J is TRBJ2-1, with D perhaps matching TRBD1 or TRBD2 (6 bases each). This sequence was found in a human donor with aplastic anemia. Written as DNA, the CDR3 is TGTGCCAGCAGCTTTGGGGGCGGGAACAATGAGCAGTTCTTC. Residues: CASSFGGGNNEQFF.